This T cell receptor (beta chain) emerged from a study of T cells in Graves' hyperthyroidism and ophthalmopathy. Overall study: Blood was drawn when the patient was first diagnosed and still untreated.

The table lists this clonotype with many counts. What it binds is unknown. Study findings and constraints: It was a median approximately 7.1 months before onset that the model predicted ophthalmopathy. A model using 13 V-J features told ophthalmopathy apart from stable hyperthyroidism.

The length of the CDR3 is 15 residues. The germline V gene encodes CDR1 GTSNPN and CDR2 SVGIG (reference sequence). V lost 0 bases, J lost 2 bases, and 14 bases lay in between. TCR beta CDR3 regions were amplified from RNA transcripts. HTBI primers were the set used in a first-round RT-PCR of the TCR CDR3. Each CDR3 protein is one row after TCRdb ran MiXCR on the multiplex PCR reads. The sample contains about 410,000 distinct CDR3 sequences, 14% to 15% of which appear only once. This TCR was sampled from a man younger than 35 with Graves' ophthalmopathy. The sequenced sample was blood. The gene calls are TRBV30 and TRBJ2-7; D gene uncertain. CDR3 loop: CAWSVTIYGPYEQYF. CDR3 in DNA: TGTGCCTGGAGTGTCACCATTTACGGCCCCTACGAGCAGTACTTC.